This TCR beta chain was sequenced in a study of persistence of HIV-infected CD4 T cells. Study details: Up to roughly 180 mL blood was drawn at multiple time points; a couple of donors had single-time leukapheresis.

An overlapping HIV-1 Gag peptide pool stimulated these cells at 0.95 to 1 ug/peptide/mL. Sorted nonresponding memory CD4+ T cells were CD40L-negative, CD69-negative, CD45RO-high. This was the immunoSEQ version 4 assay in survey mode. Clones were sequenced by immunoSEQ multiplex PCR, and TCRdb holds only the in-frame ones, with some missing. This table holds about 36,000 clones, about 85% found once. Study-wide results and limits: Antigen-responding cells were enriched for degenerate expanded CDR3beta sequences.

This CDR3 comprises 15 residues. V lost 0 bases to trimming and J lost 2 bases, with 7 bases between them. Germline V gene data show CDR1 as KGHSH and CDR2 as LQKENI. This clone turned up a few times. The antigen remains unidentified. The clonotype was recovered from an adult with HIV. The donor label of this sample is uncertain. Sample: cultured CD4+ T cells from PBMCs, taken from a patient who received antiretroviral therapy. V gene TRBV18 combines with J gene TRBJ2-2; D not resolved. CDR3 amino acids: CASSPPTGNTGELFF. CDR3 nucleotide sequence: TGTGCCAGCTCACCACCGACGGGTAACACCGGGGAGCTGTTTTTT.